The subject of this entry is one T cell receptor (beta chain). Its antigen is as yet unknown. The germline V gene has CDR1 MNHEY and CDR2 SMNVEV (reference sequence). The CDR3 spans 16 residues. The J segment lost 4 bases and the V segment lost 0 bases, leaving 6 bases of the junction unmatched. The data belong to a study of identical twins. MiXCR, applied by TCRdb to the 5' RACE reads, yields one record per CDR3 protein. The sample gives some 460,000 distinct CDR3 sequences, 14% of which show up once; approximately 0.52% is in the top ten. Study results and caveats: Models, which agreed with sharing between unrelated individuals, nonetheless underestimated the out-of-frame TCR alpha sharing seen in monozygotic twins. Abundant cord blood beta clonotypes carried fewer insertions; memory repertoires showed none. The study drew conclusions from cross-sectional statistical analysis, not from following the same donors.

These data also formed part of another study, on yellow fever vaccine responses in identical twins.

The V call is TRBV27, the J call TRBJ1-5, with 7 nucleotides matching TRBD1. Sequenced material: CD4+ T cells sorted from blood. This clonotype was sampled from a woman between 18 and 29 years old in good health. CDR3: CASSLSGQLGNQPQHF. The CDR3 DNA reads TGTGCCAGCAGTTTATCGGGACAGTTAGGAAATCAGCCCCAGCATTTT.